This T cell receptor beta chain originates from a study of blood T cell repertoires in COVID-19. Study details: COVID-19 samples collected from the United States, Italy and Spain covered acute and convalescent phases. PBMCs, B-cell-depleted T cells, or T cells were the source of the cDNA or gDNA that made up the material.

As processed by the authors: How many nucleated cells were present was estimated from reference gene primer amplification. Clones were read by immunoSEQ multiplex PCR, and TCRdb kept only the in-frame ones, dropping some. That table is the source of V, J and clone size, and D and trimming were worked out from the DNA. The sample holds about 160,000 clones; 92% are singletons and the top ten take nearly 5%. The receptor was derived from a man under 40 with COVID-19, enrolled during active disease. The sample consisted of peripheral blood.

The CDR3 DNA sequence: TGTGCCAGCAGTTTCCCCGGACAGGCGGCTGGCTACACCTTC. This sequence encodes CASSFPGQAAGYTF. V usage is TRBV28 and J usage is TRBJ1-2, with 7 bases matching TRBD1. Per germline, CDR1 MDHEN and CDR2 SYDVKM. J gave up 7 bases and V 3 bases, and 8 bases lay outside the gene matches. The CDR3 is made up of 14 amino acids.